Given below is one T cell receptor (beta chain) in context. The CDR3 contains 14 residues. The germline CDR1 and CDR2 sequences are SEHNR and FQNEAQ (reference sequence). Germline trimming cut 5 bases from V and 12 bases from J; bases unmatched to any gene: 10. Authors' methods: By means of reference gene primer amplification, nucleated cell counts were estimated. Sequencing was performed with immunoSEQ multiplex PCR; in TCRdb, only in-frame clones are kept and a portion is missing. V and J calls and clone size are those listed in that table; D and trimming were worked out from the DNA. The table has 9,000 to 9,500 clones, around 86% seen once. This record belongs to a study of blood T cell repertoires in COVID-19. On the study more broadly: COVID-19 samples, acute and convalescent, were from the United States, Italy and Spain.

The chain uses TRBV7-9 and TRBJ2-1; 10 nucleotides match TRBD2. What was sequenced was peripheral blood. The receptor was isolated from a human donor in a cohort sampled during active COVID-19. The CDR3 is CASSLTRTSGGQFF. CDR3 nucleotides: TGTGCCAGCAGCCTCACCCGGACTAGCGGTGGGCAGTTCTTC.